The 7 T cell receptor beta chains presented below share a single source sample, sequenced in a study of a mutant IDH1 vaccine in newly diagnosed glioma. Antigen specificity for these receptors is unknown. Specified time point: week 35, safety follow-up. With topical imiquimod, each dose of the vaccine consisted of 300 ug of mutant IDH1 20-mer peptide. The data were produced by immunoSEQ multiplex PCR, yet TCRdb's version contains in-frame clones alone and is incomplete. This sample has about 68,000 clones, with roughly 84% found just once. The sample consisted of PBMCs, taken from a glioma patient whose treatment included an IDH1 peptide vaccine. Receptor source: a man aged 18 to 29 with glioma.

The V gene is TRBV5-1, the J gene TRBJ2-5, with a tentative D call TRBD1 (5 bases). This CDR3 is 15 amino acids long. Trimming stripped 4 bases from V and 5 bases from J, with 18 bases between. Germline values: CDR1 SGHRS, CDR2 YFSETQ. The CDR3 protein is CASSKDTPGWETQYF. The CDR3, as DNA: TGCGCCAGCAGCAAGGACACCCCGGGCTGGGAGACCCAGTACTTC. The variable domain in full, completed from reference TRBV5-1 and TRBJ2-5, reads KAGVTQTPRYLIKTRGQQVTLSCSPISGHRSVSWYQQTPGQGLQFLFEYFSETQRNKGNFPGRFSGRQFSNSRSEMNVSTLELGDSALYLCASSKDTPGWETQYFGPGTRLLVL.

The J gene is TRBJ1-1, the V gene TRBV27, with unresolved D. There are 12 residues in the CDR3. The germline V gene has CDR1 MNHEY and CDR2 SMNVEV (reference sequence). Trimming pared 11 bases from V and 0 bases from J, leaving 10 bases between. The CDR3 DNA reads TGTGCCTGCCGGGGTATGAACACTGAAGCTTTCTTT. Amino acids: CACRGMNTEAFF.

The chain couples TRBV19 to TRBJ1-1; D is undetermined. The CDR3 consists of 15 residues. The V gene lost 3 bases and the J gene lost 1 base, with 12 bases spanning the gap. CDR1 and CDR2 (germline): LNHDA, SQIVND (reference sequence). CDR3 bases: TGTGCCAGTAGTATCCCGCGGGAGAGGAACACTGAAGCTTTCTTT. This sequence encodes CASSIPRERNTEAFF. The variable domain in full, with the rest retrieved from reference TRBV19 and TRBJ1-1, is DGGITQSPKYLFRKEGQNVTLSCEQNLNHDAMYWYRQDPGQGLRLIYYSQIVNDFQKGDIAEGYSVSREKKESFPLTVTSAQKNPTAFYLCASSIPRERNTEAFFGQGTRLTVV.

The V gene is TRBV6-5, the J gene TRBJ1-2; D is ambiguous. Trimming cost V 3 bases and J 0 bases, with 11 bases left between them. The CDR3 runs to 15 residues. The germline CDR1 and CDR2 sequences are MNHEY and SVGAGI. CDR3 amino acids: CASSYFDGTNYGYTF. The CDR3, as DNA: TGTGCCAGCAGTTATTTTGACGGGACTAACTATGGCTACACCTTC.

The chain links TRBV28 to TRBJ1-2, with TRBD1 identical over 9 bases. This CDR3 is built from 15 residues. Germline CDR1 reads MDHEN; CDR2 reads SYDVKM. V was clipped by 5 bases and J by 2 bases; unmatched bases: 6. Written as DNA, the CDR3 is TGTGCCAGCAGTGTGACCGGGACAGGGAACTATGGCTACACCTTC. This sequence encodes CASSVTGTGNYGYTF.

V usage is TRBV6-6 and J usage is TRBJ2-5; D is possibly TRBD1 (5 bases). The CDR3 runs 15 residues. Germline V gene lookup returns CDR1 MNHNY and CDR2 SVGAGI (reference sequence). V was pared by 0 bases and J by 3 bases, with 11 bases between. The CDR3: CASSYSIAREETQYF. CDR3 nucleotides: TGTGCCAGCAGTTACTCGATCGCCAGGGAAGAGACCCAGTACTTC.

This clone appeared once. The CDR3, as DNA: TGTGCCAGTTCTCAACTAGCGGGGGGATCCAACACCGGGGAGCTGTTTTTT. The encoded protein is CASSQLAGGSNTGELFF. This rearrangement joins TRBV9 to TRBJ2-2; 12 nucleotides line up with TRBD2. CDR1 is SGDLS, CDR2 YYNGEE, per germline. Trimming cost V 8 bases and J 2 bases; bases outside gene matches: 10. The CDR3 totals 17 residues.